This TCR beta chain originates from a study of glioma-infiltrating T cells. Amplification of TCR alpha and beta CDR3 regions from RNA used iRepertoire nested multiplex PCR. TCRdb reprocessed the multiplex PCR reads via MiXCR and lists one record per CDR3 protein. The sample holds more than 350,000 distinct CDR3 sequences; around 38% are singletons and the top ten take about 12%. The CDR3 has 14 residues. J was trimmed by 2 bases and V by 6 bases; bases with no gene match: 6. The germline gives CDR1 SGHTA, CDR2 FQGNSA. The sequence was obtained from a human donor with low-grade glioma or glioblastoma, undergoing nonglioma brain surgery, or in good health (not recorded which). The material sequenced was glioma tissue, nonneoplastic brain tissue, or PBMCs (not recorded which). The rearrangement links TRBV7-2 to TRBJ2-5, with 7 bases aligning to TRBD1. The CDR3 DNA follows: TGTGCCAGCAGTCCCGAGACAGGGCAAGAGACCCAGTACTTC. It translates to CASSPETGQETQYF.